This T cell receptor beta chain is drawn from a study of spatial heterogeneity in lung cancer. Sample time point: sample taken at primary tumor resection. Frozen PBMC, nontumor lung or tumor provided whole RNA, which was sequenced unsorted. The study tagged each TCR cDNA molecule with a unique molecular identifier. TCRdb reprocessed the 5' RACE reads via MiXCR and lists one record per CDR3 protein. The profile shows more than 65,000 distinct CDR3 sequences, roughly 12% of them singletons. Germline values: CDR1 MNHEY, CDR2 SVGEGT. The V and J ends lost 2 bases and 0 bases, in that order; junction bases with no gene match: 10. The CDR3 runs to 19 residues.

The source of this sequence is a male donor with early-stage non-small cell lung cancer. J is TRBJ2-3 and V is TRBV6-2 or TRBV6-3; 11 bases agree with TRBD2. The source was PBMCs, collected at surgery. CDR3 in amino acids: CASSYTKLLAGGSTDTQYF. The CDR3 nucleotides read TGTGCCAGCAGTTACACCAAACTCCTAGCGGGGGGTAGCACAGATACGCAGTATTTT.